Here is one TCR beta chain with its context. Its antigen is unidentified. TCRdb's copy holds only in-frame clones and misses some; the assay was immunoSEQ multiplex PCR. The table has about 8,000 clones, 65% to 80% seen once. Germline CDR1 ENHRY, CDR2 SYGVKD. V was shortened by 4 bases and J by 2 bases, with 9 bases between the two germline ends. The CDR3 extends over 13 amino acids. These data come from a study of vaccination effects on CD4 cells after COVID-19. The study, taken as a whole, reports: The study, lacking early post-infection timepoints, had few convalescent patients. Cross-reactivity with common cold coronaviruses was shown by only 1 of 255 vaccine-induced clones in healthy vaccinees. Marked contraction was observed in infection-induced and vaccine-induced clones late after vaccination.

The ViraFEST assay expanded antigen-specific CD4+ T cells with viral peptide pools before sequencing. The authors isolated CD4+ T cells after around nine days of culture. A few million PBMC were placed in each well, which was supplemented with approximately 10 IU/ml IL-2 and around 10 ug/ml peptides. The TCR originated in a human donor who received a COVID-19 vaccine. The chain recombines TRBV10-3 with TRBJ2-7, with a possible D match to TRBD1 (6 bases). The material sequenced was CD4+ T cells from PBMCs cultured with HCoV-229E spike peptides, taken before COVID-19 vaccination. The CDR3 reads CAISAAGAYEQYF. The CDR3 DNA reads TGTGCCATCAGTGCAGCAGGGGCCTACGAGCAGTACTTC.